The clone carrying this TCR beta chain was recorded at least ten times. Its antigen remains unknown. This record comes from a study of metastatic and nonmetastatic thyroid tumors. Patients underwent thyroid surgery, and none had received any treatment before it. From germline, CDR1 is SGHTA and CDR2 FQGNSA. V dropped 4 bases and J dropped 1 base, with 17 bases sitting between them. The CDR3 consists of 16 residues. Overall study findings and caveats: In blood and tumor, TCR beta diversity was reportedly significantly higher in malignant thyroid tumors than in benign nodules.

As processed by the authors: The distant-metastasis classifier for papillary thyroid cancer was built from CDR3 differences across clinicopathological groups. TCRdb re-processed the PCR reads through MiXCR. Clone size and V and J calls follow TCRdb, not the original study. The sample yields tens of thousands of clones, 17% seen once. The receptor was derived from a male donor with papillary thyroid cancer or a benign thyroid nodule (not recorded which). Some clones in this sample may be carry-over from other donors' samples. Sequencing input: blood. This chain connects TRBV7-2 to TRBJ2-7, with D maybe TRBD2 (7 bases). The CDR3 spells CASSSPLGGLSYEQYF. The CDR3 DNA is TGTGCCAGCAGCTCCCCGTTGGGGGGGCTTTCCTACGAGCAGTACTTC. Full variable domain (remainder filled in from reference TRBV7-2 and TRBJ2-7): GAGVSQSPSNKVTEKGKDVELRCDPISGHTALYWYRQSLGQGLEFLIYFQGNSAPDKSGLPSDRFSAERTGGSVSTLTIQRTQQEDSAVYLCASSSPLGGLSYEQYFGPGTRLTVT.